This record looks at one TCR beta chain sequence and its context. The data derive from a study of blood T cell repertoires in COVID-19. On the study more broadly: Acute and convalescent COVID-19 samples came from the United States, Italy and Spain.

J lost 5 bases, V lost 4 bases, and 7 bases had no gene match. Germline V gives CDR1 SGHNT, CDR2 YYREEE (reference sequence). The CDR3 loop spans 15 amino acids. Per the authors' pipeline: Nucleated cell counts were estimated from reference gene primer amplification. Repertoires were generated with immunoSEQ multiplex PCR, while TCRdb's copy carries only in-frame clones and drops some. V and J calls and clone size are as listed in that table; D and trimming were resolved from the DNA. The repertoire consists of tens of thousands of clones, with about nine tenths occurring once and the leading ten covering roughly 12%.

This TCR derives from a man aged 65 to 79 with active or convalescent COVID-19. This chain uses TRBV5-4 with TRBJ2-5, with TRBD1 matching 11 bases. The sequenced sample was peripheral blood. CDR3 region: CASSLGQGAYETQYF. The CDR3 DNA sequence: TGTGCCAGCAGCCTTGGACAGGGGGCGTATGAGACCCAGTACTTC.